The T cell receptor beta chain under discussion was sequenced for a study of EBV T-cell therapy then PD-1 blockade in nasopharyngeal carcinoma (dated by TCRdb to the early 2020s). The treatment or condition tag for this specimen amounts to: AdE1-LMPpoly-expanded autologous EBV-specific T-cell therapy followed by anti-PD-1 nivolumab. The Qiagen DNeasy Kit was used to extract genomic DNA from the sorted cells. The immunoSEQ platform was used for deep sequencing of the TCR beta chain. The study's processing was this. The immunoSEQ Analyzer software was used to analyze the repertoire data. TCRdb limited this immuneACCESS table to in-frame rearrangements with V and J called. A share of clones is missing; checked studies link under half to unresolved V genes, and the rest is unexplained. Clone size and the V and J calls come from that table; the DNA yielded D and trimming. The sample profile shows over 15,000 clones; 80% to 85% of them were found once. 30% to 40% of the sample comes from the top ten.

Concerning this clone: Its antigen is not yet known. No base quality values were provided; no much bigger clone lies one nucleotide off.

This sequence was found in a man between 35 and 55 years old with nasopharyngeal carcinoma. The starting material was CD8+ T cells from blood, obtained at roughly day 32 from a patient whose treatment included autologous EBV-specific T cells and nivolumab.

The nucleotides are TGTGCCAGCAGCTTAGGCGGCGGGGGGCACCAAGAGACCCAGTACTTC. The resulting protein is CASSLGGGGHQETQYF. This chain joins TRBV7-8 to TRBJ2-5; the central 8 bases match TRBD2. The germline V gene yields SGHVS for CDR1 and FQNEAQ for CDR2. There are 16 amino acids in the CDR3, from cysteine to phenylalanine inclusive. Only CDR3 DNA remains: 48 bases, in frame from the first base. Trimming takes 1 base off V and 0 bases off J; junction bases not matched to a gene: 4.